Below are 8 T cell receptor beta chains sequenced from a single sample in a study of Graves' ophthalmopathy and Graves' hyperthyroidism. Amplified TCR beta CDR3 regions were obtained using RNA transcripts as template. Scientists carried out first-round RT-PCR using HTBI primers and then a second-round multiplex PCR. TCRdb reanalysed the multiplex PCR reads using MiXCR and keeps one entry per CDR3 protein. The data show around 670,000 distinct CDR3 sequences, 40% seen once. What was sequenced was peripheral blood. The receptor source for this set is an adult man with Graves' ophthalmopathy.

The chain recombines TRBV24-1 with TRBJ2-3; no firm D call. Germline CDR1 KGHDR, CDR2 SFDVKD. The CDR3 runs 14 residues. The V end lost 3 bases, the J end lost 2 bases, and 8 bases lay between the germline ends. The DNA for the CDR3 is TGTGCCACCAGTGATGTCAGATCCACAGATACGCAGTATTTT. It translates to CATSDVRSTDTQYF.

This clonotype was picked up many times. The genes are TRBV12-3 or TRBV12-4 and TRBJ1-2; the D gene is possibly TRBD1 (6 bases). V lost 6 bases, J lost 5 bases, and 13 bases lay in between. The length of the CDR3 is 13 residues. In DNA form, the CDR3 reads TGTGCCAGCAGGGTTAGAGGGGGTTATGGCTACACCTTC. Translation: CASRVRGGYGYTF.

This clonotype appeared a few times. The chain employs TRBV5-5 and TRBJ1-1; D call uncertain. This CDR3 contains 13 residues. Germline V gene lookup returns CDR1 SGHKS and CDR2 YYEKEE (reference sequence). The V end lost 1 base, the J end lost 7 bases, and 11 bases lay between the germline ends. In DNA, the CDR3 is TGTGCCAGCAGCTTGTCGTTATTCGATGAAGCTTTCTTT. The encoded protein is CASSLSLFDEAFF.

The chain employs TRBV11-2 and TRBJ1-2; D not resolved. Germline CDR1 SGHAT, CDR2 FQNNGV. The germline V and J ends were trimmed by 3 bases and 4 bases, with 12 bases remaining between them. The CDR3 sequence is 14 residues long. CDR3 sequence (DNA): TGTGCCAGCAGCTTTGCCCCAAACTCCTATGGCTACACCTTC. It is translated as CASSFAPNSYGYTF.

The chain recombines TRBV20-1 with TRBJ2-5; maybe TRBD1 (6 bases). Germline V gives CDR1 DFQATT, CDR2 SNEGSKA (reference sequence). The CDR3 has 13 residues. V lost 4 bases, J lost 2 bases, and 11 bases lay in between. The CDR3 sequence: CSATQGPQETQYF. DNA for the CDR3: TGCAGTGCTACACAGGGTCCTCAAGAGACCCAGTACTTC.

The gene calls are TRBV7-9 and TRBJ1-5, with D unresolved. Trimming shortened V by 7 bases and J by 6 bases, and 13 bases separated the two germline ends. There are 13 residues in the CDR3. Germline V CDR1 and CDR2: SEHNR, FQNEAQ (reference sequence). The CDR3: CASTGSPGQPQHF. The DNA of the CDR3 is TGTGCCAGCACCGGTAGCCCGGGTCAGCCCCAGCATTTT.

This clonotype was seen at least ten times. The J gene is TRBJ2-5, the V gene TRBV7-9; D ambiguous. Germline V gene lookup returns CDR1 SEHNR and CDR2 FQNEAQ (reference sequence). The CDR3 spans 12 residues. The V gene lost 5 bases and the J gene lost 6 bases, with 10 bases spanning the gap. CDR3 residues: CASSLVVQTQYF. As DNA, the CDR3 is TGTGCCAGCAGCCTAGTGGTCCAGACCCAGTACTTC.

This clonotype has at least ten counts. The chain employs TRBV14 and TRBJ1-1, with 7 bases that match TRBD1. The ends lost 1 base at V and 4 bases at J; junction bases unmatched: 3. This CDR3 region has 14 residues. Germline V gene sequence: CDR1 SGHDN, CDR2 FVKESK. This chain's CDR3 is CASSQVRGGTEAFF. The CDR3 coding sequence is TGTGCCAGCAGCCAAGTCAGGGGGGGCACTGAAGCTTTCTTT.